The sequence of this TCR beta chain was determined in a study of blood T cell repertoires in COVID-19. Authors' analysis steps: Amplification of reference gene primers provided the estimated nucleated cell counts. Sequencing was performed with immunoSEQ multiplex PCR; in TCRdb, only in-frame clones are kept and a portion is missing. V and J calls and clone size are copied from that table; D and trimming were computed from the DNA. The table records 57,000 or so clones, 70% to 90% of them present only once. The CDR3 spans 18 residues. The specimen sequenced was peripheral blood. The TCR comes from a man aged 65-85 years with acute or convalescent COVID-19. The gene calls are TRBV12-2 and TRBJ1-1; TRBD1 was called by the table and not checked on the DNA. TRBV12-2 is a pseudogene. Here the CDR3 reads CASRFPTPKAPLNTEAFF. DNA for the CDR3: TGTGCAAGTCGCTTCCCGACACCCAAGGCCCCCCTTAACACTGAAGCTTTCTTT.